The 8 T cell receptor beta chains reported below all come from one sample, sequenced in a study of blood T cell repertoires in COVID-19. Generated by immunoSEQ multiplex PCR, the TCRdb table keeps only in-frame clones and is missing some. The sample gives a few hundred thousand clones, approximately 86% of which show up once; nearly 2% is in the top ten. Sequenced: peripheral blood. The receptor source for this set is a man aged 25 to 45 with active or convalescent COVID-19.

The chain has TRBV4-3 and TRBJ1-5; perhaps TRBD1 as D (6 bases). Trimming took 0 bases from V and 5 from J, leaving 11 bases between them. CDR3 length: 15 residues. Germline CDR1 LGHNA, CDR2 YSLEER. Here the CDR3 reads CASSQDRTVYQPQHF. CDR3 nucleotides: TGCGCCAGCAGCCAAGACAGGACAGTGTATCAGCCCCAGCATTTT.

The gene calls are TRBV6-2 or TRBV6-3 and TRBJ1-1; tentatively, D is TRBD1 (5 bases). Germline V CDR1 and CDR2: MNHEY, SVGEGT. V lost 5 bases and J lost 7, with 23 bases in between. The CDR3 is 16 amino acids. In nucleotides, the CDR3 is TGTGCCAGCAGTCCGCAAGACGGGGGGACGGGCGGTGAAGCTTTCTTT. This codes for CASSPQDGGTGGEAFF.

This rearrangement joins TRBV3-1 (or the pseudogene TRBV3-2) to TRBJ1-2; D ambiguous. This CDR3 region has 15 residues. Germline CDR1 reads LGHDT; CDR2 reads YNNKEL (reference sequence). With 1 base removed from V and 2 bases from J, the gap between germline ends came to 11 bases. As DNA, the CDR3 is TGTGCCAGCAGCCAAGGAGGCGCCGCGAACTATGGCTACACCTTC. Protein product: CASSQGGAANYGYTF.

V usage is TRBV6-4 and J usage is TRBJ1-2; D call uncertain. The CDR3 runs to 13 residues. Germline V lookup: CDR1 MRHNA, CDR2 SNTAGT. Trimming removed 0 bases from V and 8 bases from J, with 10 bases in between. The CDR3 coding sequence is TGTGCCAGCAGTGACTCGGAGTACGGGGGCTACACCTTC. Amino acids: CASSDSEYGGYTF.

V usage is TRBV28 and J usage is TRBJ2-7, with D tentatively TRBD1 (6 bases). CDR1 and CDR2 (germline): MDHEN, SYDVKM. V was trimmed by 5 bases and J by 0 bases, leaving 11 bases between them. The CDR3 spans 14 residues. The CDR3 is CASSQTGISYEQYF. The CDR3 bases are TGTGCCAGCAGTCAAACAGGGATCTCCTACGAGCAGTACTTC. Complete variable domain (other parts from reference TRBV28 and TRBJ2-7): DVKVTQSSRYLVKRTGEKVFLECVQDMDHENMFWYRQDPGLGLRLIYFSYDVKMKEKGDIPEGYSVSREKKERFSLILESASTNQTSMYLCASSQTGISYEQYFGPGTRLTVT.

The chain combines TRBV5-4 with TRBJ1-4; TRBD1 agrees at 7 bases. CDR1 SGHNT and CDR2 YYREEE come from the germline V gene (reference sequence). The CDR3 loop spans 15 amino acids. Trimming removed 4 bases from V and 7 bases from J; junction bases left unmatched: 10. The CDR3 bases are TGTGCCAGCAGCGATAACAGGGGTGGTGGTGAAAAACTGTTTTTT. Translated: CASSDNRGGGEKLFF.

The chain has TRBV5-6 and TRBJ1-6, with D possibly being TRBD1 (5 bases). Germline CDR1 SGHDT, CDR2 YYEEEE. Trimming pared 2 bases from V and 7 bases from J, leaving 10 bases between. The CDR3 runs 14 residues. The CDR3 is CASSLSGENSPLHF. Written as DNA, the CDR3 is TGTGCCAGCAGCTTATCGGGGGAGAATTCACCCCTCCACTTT.

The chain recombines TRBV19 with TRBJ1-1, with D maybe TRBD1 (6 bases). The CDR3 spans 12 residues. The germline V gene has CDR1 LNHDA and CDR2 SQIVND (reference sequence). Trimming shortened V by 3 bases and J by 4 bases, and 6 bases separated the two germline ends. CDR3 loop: CASSIRGTEAFF. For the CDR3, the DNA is TGTGCCAGTAGTATCAGGGGCACTGAAGCTTTCTTT.